One and the same sample provided the 5 T cell receptor beta chains below, sequenced in a study of PD-L1 blockade in urothelial cancer. The table came from immunoSEQ multiplex PCR; TCRdb's copy has only in-frame clones and leaves some out. This table has 35,000 or so clones, under 90% appearing once. Time point described: pretreatment peripheral blood. This specimen consisted of PBMCs, obtained around atezolizumab (anti-PD-L1) treatment. These receptors all come from a man in his fifties or sixties with urothelial cancer.

The CDR3 DNA follows: TGTGCCAGCAGCTTTGGGGCAGTTCTTCGCTCCTACAATGAGCAGTTCTTC. Its protein is CASSFGAVLRSYNEQFF. V is TRBV7-8 and J is TRBJ2-1; the D gene is possibly TRBD1 (5 bases). V was cut by 3 bases and J by 0 bases, with 15 bases left in between. Germline CDR1 is SGHVS and CDR2 is FQNEAQ. The CDR3 sequence is 17 residues long. The variable domain in full, completed from reference TRBV7-8 and TRBJ2-1, reads GAGVSQSPRYKVAKRGQDVALRCDPISGHVSLFWYQQALGQGPEFLTYFQNEAQLDKSGLPSDRFFAERPEGSVSTLKIQRTQQEDSAVYLCASSFGAVLRSYNEQFFGPGTRLTVL.

The rearrangement joins TRBV7-3 to TRBJ2-5; D possibly corresponds to TRBD2 (6 bases). Germline assignment: CDR1 SGHTA and CDR2 FQGTGA. The CDR3 consists of 13 residues. V dropped 2 bases and J dropped 5 bases, with 9 bases sitting between them. CDR3 loop: CASSLGLAETQYF. The CDR3 DNA sequence: TGTGCCAGCAGCTTAGGTCTAGCGGAGACCCAGTACTTC.

The CDR3 loop reads CAWMSSNYGYTF. For the CDR3, the DNA is TGTGCCTGGATGTCTTCGAACTATGGCTACACCTTC. This chain connects TRBV30 to TRBJ1-2; D is uncertain. CDR1 GTSNPN and CDR2 SVGIG come from the germline V gene (reference sequence). CDR3 size: 12 residues. Trimming took 4 bases from V and 2 from J, leaving 8 bases between them.

This sequence joins TRBV29-1 and TRBJ2-3, with a weak D call TRBD2 (5 bases). The CDR3 length is 15 residues. Per the germline V gene, CDR1 is SQVTM and CDR2 is ANQGSEA. The ends were cut back, 4 bases at V and 4 bases at J, with 18 bases in the middle. CDR3 coding DNA: TGCAGCGTTGTTGGGGTGGAGTGGGGAGCAGATACGCAGTATTTT. Its protein product is CSVVGVEWGADTQYF.

The J gene is TRBJ1-5, the V gene TRBV6-1; D is uncertain. CDR3 length: 15 residues. V was pared by 3 bases and J by 0 bases, with 9 bases between. Per the germline V gene, CDR1 is MNHNS and CDR2 is SASEGT. CDR3 sequence: CASSEAGHSNQPQHF. CDR3 bases: TGTGCCAGCAGTGAGGCGGGTCATAGCAATCAGCCCCAGCATTTT.